This T cell receptor beta chain appears in the sequencing data of a study of cytomegalovirus exposure and HLA in healthy donors (dated by TCRdb to about 2017). Notes on the research overall: An earlier analysis of 587 of the donors reported 250 to 300 Gb of sequence data and some 120 million unique TCR beta sequences from about 180 million T cells. A later analysis re-examined previously published TCR beta repertoires from over 500 donors and added high-resolution HLA genotyping to investigate patterns of TCR occurrence. The study combined high-throughput TCR immunosequencing, statistical association of individual TCRs with disease status, and machine learning to predict cytomegalovirus infection status. Donor age, sex, ethnicity and CMV serostatus were collected together with the repertoire data. All discovery cohort repertoires had been generated on a single sequencing platform. An earlier analysis of 500 to 750 of the donors applied high-throughput TCR beta sequencing to assess whether each TCR beta V gene segment acted as functional or pseudogenic. HLA typing covered class I and class II loci at four-digit resolution. Because of strong linkage in the cohort, roughly five DR-DQ haplotypes were treated as single units for association and clustering. The study aimed to test whether cataloging public T cell receptors could reveal signatures of past pathogen exposure. In addition to the first cohort of approximately 650 subjects, a separate validation cohort of around 110 different subjects was used. The T cell repertoires of 666 subjects were profiled by immunosequencing and related to cytomegalovirus serostatus. Among over 350 genotyped donors of the cohort, an average of about 240,000 unique TCR beta nucleotide sequences were sequenced per donor, roughly 20% of them non-productive. A later genetic analysis took genome-wide SNP genotypes for about 65% of the 666 donors and used that subset as a discovery cohort. The later analysis used no new phenotypic data to find candidate immune exposures, relying instead on TCR beta sequences and their occurrence across donors. Of the 300 to 450 genotyped donors, over 80% were placed in the genetic ancestry cluster associated with self-reported Caucasian donors. Typing coverage varied by locus: about 620-630 donors for A, B, C, DRB1 and DQB1; 522 for DQA1; 600 to 610 for DPA1; 450 to 480 for DPB1. Approximately 310 gigabases of sequencing data and some 85 million unique TCR sequences were included in an early release covering about 700 HLA-typed donors.

In total, 630 or so healthy bone marrow donors made up the cohort. Cohort members were all nominally healthy when sampled, although unrecorded immune exposures were likely present. The donor was CMV seropositive and was included in the group of 270 or so seropositive cohort members. Every donor gave a peripheral blood sample, and the peripheral blood mononuclear cells from that sample were used for TCR beta sequencing. Genomic DNA was extracted from the blood cell samples with the Qiagen DNeasy Blood Extraction Kit. This clone was detected a few times. Its cognate antigen has yet to be identified. No per-base quality is available; no much larger clone lies one base away. General conclusions and limits of the study: In a later analysis, HLA-associated TCR beta chains were found to be more clonally expanded and to have lower generation probabilities than equally common non-associated chains. Correlated functional status among segregating V segments might reflect linkage disequilibrium, but an unknown experimental factor could not be ruled out. Because counts were too low, roughly 17 rarely observed V segments, including chromosome 9 orphons, were left out of the earlier analysis of 500 to 750 of the donors. The cohort was sequenced for TCR beta chains only, and without alpha or paired-chain data the features that could be detected were limited. Specific HLA alleles were associated with 15,000 to 20,000 TCR beta sequences at a false discovery rate of 0.05 in a later analysis. A cluster of highly shared sequence variants was judged likely to represent a technical artifact of the sequencing pipeline. Roughly uniform sequencing depth across donors was assumed in presence/absence analyses, although this assumption may not hold. A few of the identified cytomegalovirus-associated TCR beta chains were confirmed in vitro to be specific for cytomegalovirus antigens. The only immune exposure information available for the cohort was CMV serostatus. The authors suggested that the approach could potentially be generalized to other disease states and immunological phenotypes. Across donors, most TCR sequences were observed very rarely, whereas some public TCRs were present in many individuals. According to a later analysis, TCR association rates differed among HLA loci, with DRB1 alleles showing the most associated TCRs and HLA-C alleles showing the fewest. A further reported finding was that TCR beta sequences accurately predicted the HLA-A and HLA-B alleles for most subjects in the first cohort. Because some donors lacked HLA typing at each locus, the association tests relied only on the typed subset. According to a later genetic analysis, donors in an Asian-associated ancestry cluster had fewer N-insertions in productive TCRs than the approximately 630-donor mean. A later analysis reported that several top co-occurrence clusters appeared linked to parvovirus B19, influenza, CMV and Epstein-Barr virus. When HLA alleles, especially DR and DQ, strongly co-occurred, attributing TCR associations to individual alleles was difficult. Some IMGT-functional V segments, including TRBV6-2 and TRBV6-3, could not be distinguished by the 87-base-pair reads and were therefore excluded. A later analysis found that most CMV-associated TCR beta chains appeared HLA-restricted, with HLA associations seemingly driven largely by CMV exposure. In an earlier analysis of under 600 of the donors, most TCR beta V segments were observed in productive rearrangements about 87% or about 30% of the time, broadly matching IMGT annotations. V-gene and J-gene trimming of TCR beta chains was associated with a missense DCLRE1C variant in a later genetic analysis, and the association was replicated in an independent cohort. Cytomegalovirus status was reported to be diagnosed by the classifier with high specificity and sensitivity in both the original and validation cohorts. A total of 150 to 200 TCR beta chains were listed by the study as associated with cytomegalovirus.

Library preparation employed the immunoSEQ multiplex PCR assay. For the multiplex PCR, a mixture combining 60 forward primers for TCR Vbeta segments and 13 reverse primers for TCR Jbeta segments was used. The CDR3 region of rearranged TCR beta genes was amplified from genomic DNA with a multiplex PCR assay. The amplified TCR beta libraries were sequenced on the Illumina HiSeq System as 87-base-pair reads. In the original analysis: In a later analysis, roughly 80 million unique TCR beta chains were counted across the 500 to 700 repertoires, and roughly 11 million of these chains were shared by at least two donors. Raw reads were error-corrected and collapsed into unique sequences with a nearest-neighbor algorithm that merged closely related sequences to remove PCR and sequencing errors. V, D and J gene segments were assigned by aligning CDR3 sequences to IMGT reference sequences. For a sequence to be retained, a match of at least six nucleotides to both a V gene segment and a J gene segment was required. Rearrangements were called productive when the CDR3 lacked stop codons and stayed in frame with V and J; all others were non-productive. CDR3 was defined by IMGT convention, running from the second conserved V-encoded cysteine to the conserved J-encoded phenylalanine. The earlier analysis of roughly 590 of the donors excluded any sequence lacking an unambiguous match to a single V gene segment. In an earlier analysis of 587 of the donors, V segments were called functional above 56.7% productive rearrangements and were called segregating when the between-donor standard deviation exceeded 5%. To diagnose cytomegalovirus status from the catalog of TCR beta chain sequences, a statistical classification framework was built. In a later analysis, TCR nucleotide sequences were compared against IMGT/GENE-DB human TR gene sequences so that V and J genes could be assigned. Using the TCRdist pipeline, a later analysis assigned CDR3 sequences along with most-parsimonious VDJ recombination scenarios. In a later analysis, each TCR beta chain was defined by its CDR3 amino acid sequence together with its V-gene family, and reads without a unique V-gene family were excluded. A later analysis removed 500 to 600 highly shared, low-generation-probability nucleotide sequences to deal with suspected cross-contamination and a sequencing artifact. For each public chain, a later analysis derived a clonal expansion index from normalized ranks of inferred template counts within each repertoire. In a later analysis, generation probabilities were computed with a VDJ recombination model fitted to out-of-frame rearrangements, and the resulting probabilities were checked against IGoR. In a later analysis, hypergeometric tests were used to score TCR-TCR, TCR-HLA and TCR-CMV co-occurrence, with a repertoire-size bias correction applied to TCR pairs. False discovery rates were estimated in a later analysis by permuting HLA or CMV assignments 20 times. A later analysis grouped co-occurring TCRs with DBSCAN, adding TCRdist sequence similarity when clustering within HLA-allele-positive subsets. For co-occurrence clustering, repertoires with fewer than 30,000 or more than 120,000 public chains were excluded, along with a handful of repertoires with anomalous nucleotide sharing. TCRdb limited this immuneACCESS table to in-frame rearrangements with V and J called. A share of clones is missing; checked studies link under half to unresolved V genes, and the rest is unexplained. V, J and clone size are taken as reported in that table, and D and trimming were inferred from the DNA itself. The sample table contains roughly 200,000 clones; only one count was recorded for over 70% of them. The ten top clones hold less than 3.5% of the sample.

Deletion took 5 bases off V and 2 bases off J, with a span of 14 bases between the germline ends. CDR1 and CDR2, per the germline V gene (reference sequence), are SEHNR and FQNEAQ. The CDR3 numbers 15 residues from cysteine through phenylalanine. The CDR3 DNA has 45 bases and is translated from base 1. The source of this sequence is a woman aged 55-70 years in good health and CMV-seropositive. Sequencing was carried out using PBMCs. The chain is assembled from TRBV7-9 and TRBJ2-3; the D gene remains uncertain. CDR3 region: CASSTYKLYTDTQYF. The bases are TGTGCCAGCAGCACGTATAAGCTCTACACAGATACGCAGTATTTT. The full variable domain, completed from the reference TRBV7-9 and TRBJ2-3 proteins outside the CDR3, reads DTGVSQNPRHKITKRGQNVTFRCDPISEHNRLYWYRQTLGQGPEFLTYFQNEAQLEKSRLLSDRFSAERPKGSFSTLEIQRTEQGDSAMYLCASSTYKLYTDTQYFGPGTRLTVL.